This T cell receptor (beta chain) was sequenced during a study of cytomegalovirus exposure and HLA in healthy donors. Overall study context: In a previous analysis, 100 million to 140 million unique TCR beta sequences were found from about 179 million T cells.

Study-level points and caveats: The authors later found HLA-associated TCR beta chains more clonally expanded than equally common others. Most TCR beta V segments were productive about 90% or about 30% of the time in an earlier analysis.

The V segment lost 3 bases and the J segment 3 bases; nucleotides outside the gene matches: 3. This CDR3 is 14 amino acids long. The V gene's germline CDR1 is MNHEY and CDR2 SMNVEV (reference sequence). Regarding donors, all were healthy bone marrow donors. A multiplex PCR was run with 60 Vbeta primers and 13 Jbeta primers. Method: immunoSEQ multiplex PCR; TCRdb's copy keeps in-frame clones and lacks some. The sample yields 210,000 or so clones, 65% to 80% seen once. This clone appeared a few times. No antigen is known for it. The sample was PBMCs. The V gene is TRBV27, the J gene TRBJ2-7; 9 nucleotides match TRBD2. The receptor comes from a girl aged 2 to 10 in good health and CMV-seronegative. The CDR3: CASSFAGGLYEQYF. The DNA of the CDR3 is TGTGCCAGCAGTTTTGCGGGAGGGCTCTACGAGCAGTACTTC.